Included here is one T cell receptor (beta chain) sequence, with context. There are a few counts of this clonotype. Its cognate antigen has yet to be identified. No much larger clone is present one base from it, and per-base qualities are unavailable. This sample is part of a study of molecular identifiers for immune sequencing clone quantification (dated by TCRdb to the late 2010s). Describing the broader study: For a replicate experiment, RNA from approximately 20,000 or 100,000 naive CD8 T cells was divided into five aliquots, and four of the five aliquots were sequenced. CD8 T cells were used in a methods study to benchmark molecular-identifier clustering-based TCR repertoire sequencing (MIDCIRS) and TCR RNA copy counting. General findings and caveats noted by the study authors: Without barcode sub-clustering, chimeric consensus sequences inflated TCR diversity; chimeras reached as high as 47%. In CMV-specific effector cells, clones with more than 20 RNA copies contained over 99% of molecules, whereas in naive cells such clones contained under 1% of molecules. Spiked-in Jurkat TCR RNA (10 copies' worth), which is not part of the donor repertoire, was contained in the naive libraries. Identical TCR molecules sharing a barcode could cause highly expanded clone sizes to be underestimated. Even against a background of 800,000 to 1,000,000 naive CD8 T cells, spiked-in Jurkat TCR RNA amounting to a single cell's worth was reported to be detectable. Modeling indicated about 3 TCR RNA copies recovered per cell, compared with around 11 by digital PCR, which implies a capture efficiency of approximately 30%.

Naive CD8 T cell libraries were made from 20,000 to 1,000,000 sorted cells using 10%, 30% or 50% of purified RNA. Naive CD8 T cells, defined as CD8+CD4-CCR7+CD45RA+, were FACS-sorted into RLT Plus buffer on a BD FACSAria II. Approximately 9 TCR copies' worth of Jurkat RNA were spiked into about 20,000-1,000,000 naive CD8 T cell samples to test detection sensitivity. CD8 T cells were enriched using RosetteSep CD8+ T Cell Enrichment Cocktail and Ficoll-Paque, and the enriched cells then underwent ACK red cell lysis. Libraries were prepared through PCR. Instrument used: Illumina HiSeq 4000. Bulk TCR libraries were prepared as previously described, using TCR primers listed in Table S5. Total RNA was purified with the Qiagen AllPrep DNA/RNA kit. Before any analysis, reads coming from multiple sequencing runs of the same library were combined into one pool. In the original analysis: Reads were retained only if the reads had an exact TCR constant sequence, and the retained reads were trimmed to 150 nt and grouped according to their 12-nt molecular barcodes. Reads inside each barcode group were sub-clustered using a 15% Levenshtein threshold, and a quality-weighted consensus sequence was constructed for each RNA molecule. Non-functional sequences were excluded, and lower-count sequences lying one edit away from another sequence were also excluded. On the basis of fitting two negative binomial distributions, barcode sub-clusters with fewer than 20% of the maximum read count were discarded. Clones were called with MiXCR by TCRdb after fastp trimmed the public reads at Q25, and only in-frame beta chains were retained. Entries are consolidated by CDR3 protein sequence, retaining the most common genes and DNA. The V and J calls were determined by TCRdb, not by the authors. The sample records about 640,000 distinct CDR3 sequences, 20% of which are singletons. Together, the top ten hold roughly 0.9% of the sample.

Measured from the cysteine to the phenylalanine, the CDR3 is 12 residues long. Only the CDR3 part of the read is kept: 36 bases, read in frame from the first base. V is clipped by 5 bases and J by 9 bases, and the sequence between their germline boundaries is 11 bases long. Reading the germline V gene (reference sequence) gives CDR1 SEHNR and CDR2 FQNEAQ. The rearranged segments are TRBV7-9 and TRBJ2-1; TRBD1 is a weak D gene call, 5 bases matching. The specimen sequenced was naive CD8+ T cells from blood, with Jurkat cell RNA spiked in. This specimen's cell subset or site label, per the study, means: FACS-sorted CD8+CD4-CCR7+CD45RA+ naive T cells. This TCR was recovered from a human donor in good health. Some libraries in this study had Jurkat cell RNA spiked in. The nucleotides are TGTGCCAGCAGCCGGACACGGATTGAGCAGTTCTTC. Its product reads: CASSRTRIEQFF.